This T cell receptor (beta chain) was documented in a study of T cell responses to AZD1222 COVID-19 vaccine. The V and J ends lost 0 bases and 4 bases respectively, with 13 bases between them. This CDR3 spans 16 amino acids. The germline gives CDR1 KGHSH, CDR2 LQKENI. Study outcomes and limitations: Epitopes outside B.1.351 and B.1.1.7 mutated regions reportedly drew nearly half of spike TCRs. Clonal diversity was possibly underestimated, and the donors were mostly white British, with more females. Only a handful of AZD1222 recipients were seropositive at baseline.

Profiled with immunoSEQ multiplex PCR; TCRdb holds only in-frame clones, not every one. The data contain approximately 160,000 clones, around 92% of them singletons. To note about this clone: Its matching antigen is unknown.

Sequencing used peripheral blood, obtained on day 0 of AZD1222 vaccination. The rearrangement links TRBV18 to TRBJ1-3; no definite D call. The receptor comes from an adult in good health. The CDR3 DNA follows: TGTGCCAGCTCACCACCGTCTTTGGGAGTCGGAAACACCATATATTTT. Protein product: CASSPPSLGVGNTIYF.